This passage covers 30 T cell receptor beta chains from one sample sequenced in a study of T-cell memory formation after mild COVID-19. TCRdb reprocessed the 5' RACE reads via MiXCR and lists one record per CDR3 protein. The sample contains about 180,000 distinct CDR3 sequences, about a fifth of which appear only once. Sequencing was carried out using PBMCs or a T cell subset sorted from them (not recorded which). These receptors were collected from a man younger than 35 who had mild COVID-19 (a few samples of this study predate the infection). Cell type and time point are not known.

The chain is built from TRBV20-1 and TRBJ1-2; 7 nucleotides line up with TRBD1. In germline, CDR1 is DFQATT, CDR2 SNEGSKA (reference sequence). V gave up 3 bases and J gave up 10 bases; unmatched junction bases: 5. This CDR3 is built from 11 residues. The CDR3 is CSASTGDDYTF. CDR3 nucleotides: TGCAGTGCTAGTACAGGGGACGACTACACCTTC.

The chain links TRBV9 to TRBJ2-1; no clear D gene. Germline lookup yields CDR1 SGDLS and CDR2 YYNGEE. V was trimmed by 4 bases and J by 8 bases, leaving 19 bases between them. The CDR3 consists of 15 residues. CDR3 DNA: TGTGCCAGCAGCCCCCGACTGGGAACTCGGCATGAGCAGTTCTTC. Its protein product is CASSPRLGTRHEQFF.

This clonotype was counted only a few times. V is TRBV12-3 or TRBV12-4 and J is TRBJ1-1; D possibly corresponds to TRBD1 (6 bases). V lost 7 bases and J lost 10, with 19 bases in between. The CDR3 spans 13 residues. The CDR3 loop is CASNSHNGGRAFF. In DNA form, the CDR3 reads TGTGCCAGCAACTCTCATAACGGGGGCCGAGCTTTCTTT.

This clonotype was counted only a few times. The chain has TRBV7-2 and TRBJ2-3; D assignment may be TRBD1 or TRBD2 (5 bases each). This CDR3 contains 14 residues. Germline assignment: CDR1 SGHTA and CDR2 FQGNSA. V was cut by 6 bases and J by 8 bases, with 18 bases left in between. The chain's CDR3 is CASRPRGAGTTQYF. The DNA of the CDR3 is TGTGCCAGCAGACCACGAGGGGCCGGCACTACGCAGTATTTT.

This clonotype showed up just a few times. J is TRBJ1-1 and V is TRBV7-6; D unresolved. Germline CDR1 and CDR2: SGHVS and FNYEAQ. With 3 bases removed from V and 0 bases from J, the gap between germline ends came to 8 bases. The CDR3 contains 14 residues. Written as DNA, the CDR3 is TGTGCCAGCAGCTTCGGCAGACTGAACACTGAAGCTTTCTTT. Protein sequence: CASSFGRLNTEAFF.

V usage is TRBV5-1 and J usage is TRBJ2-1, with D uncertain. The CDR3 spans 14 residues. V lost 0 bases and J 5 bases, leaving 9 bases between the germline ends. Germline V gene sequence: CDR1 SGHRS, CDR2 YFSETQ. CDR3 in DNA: TGCGCCAGCAGCTTGGGAGGCTTCAACAATGAGCAGTTCTTC. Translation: CASSLGGFNNEQFF.

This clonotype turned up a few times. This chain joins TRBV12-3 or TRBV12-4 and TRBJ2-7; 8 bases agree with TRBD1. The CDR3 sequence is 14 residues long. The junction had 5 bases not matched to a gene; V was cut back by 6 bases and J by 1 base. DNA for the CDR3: TGTGCCAGCAGCCCTAGACAGGGGTCCTACGAGCAGTACTTC. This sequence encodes CASSPRQGSYEQYF.

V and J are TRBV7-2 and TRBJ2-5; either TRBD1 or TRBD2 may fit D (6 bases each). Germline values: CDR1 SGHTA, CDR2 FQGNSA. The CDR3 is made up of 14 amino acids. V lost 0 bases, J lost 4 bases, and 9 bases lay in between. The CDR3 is CASSLAGGLETQYF. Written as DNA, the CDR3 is TGTGCCAGCAGCTTAGCGGGGGGCCTAGAGACCCAGTACTTC.

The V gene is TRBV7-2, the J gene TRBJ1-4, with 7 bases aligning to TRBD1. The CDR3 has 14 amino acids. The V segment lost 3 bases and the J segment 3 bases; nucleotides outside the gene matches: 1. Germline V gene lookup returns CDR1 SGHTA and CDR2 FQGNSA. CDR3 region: CASSFQGANEKLFF. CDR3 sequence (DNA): TGTGCCAGCAGCTTCCAGGGGGCTAATGAAAAACTGTTTTTT. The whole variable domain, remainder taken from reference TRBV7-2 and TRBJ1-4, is GAGVSQSPSNKVTEKGKDVELRCDPISGHTALYWYRQSLGQGLEFLIYFQGNSAPDKSGLPSDRFSAERTGGSVSTLTIQRTQQEDSAVYLCASSFQGANEKLFFGSGTQLSVL.

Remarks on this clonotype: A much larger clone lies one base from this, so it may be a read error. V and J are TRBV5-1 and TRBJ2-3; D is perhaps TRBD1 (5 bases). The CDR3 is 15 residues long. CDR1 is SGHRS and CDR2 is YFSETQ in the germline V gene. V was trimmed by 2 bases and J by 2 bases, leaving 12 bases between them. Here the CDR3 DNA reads TGCGCCAGCAGCTTTGGACACCCTAACACAGATACGCAGTATTTT. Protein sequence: CASSFGHPNTDTQYF.

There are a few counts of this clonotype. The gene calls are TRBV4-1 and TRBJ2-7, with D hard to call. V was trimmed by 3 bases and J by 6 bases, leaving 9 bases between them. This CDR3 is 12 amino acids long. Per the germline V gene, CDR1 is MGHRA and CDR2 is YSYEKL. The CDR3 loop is CASSHYGVEQYF. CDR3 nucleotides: TGCGCCAGCAGCCACTATGGGGTCGAGCAGTACTTC.

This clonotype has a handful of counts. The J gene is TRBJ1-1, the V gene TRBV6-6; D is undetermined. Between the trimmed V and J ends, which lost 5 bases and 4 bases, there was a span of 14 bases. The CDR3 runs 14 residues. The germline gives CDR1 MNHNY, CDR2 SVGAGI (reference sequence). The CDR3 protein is CASSGLAGGTEAFF. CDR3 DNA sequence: TGTGCCAGCAGTGGCCTCGCCGGAGGCACTGAAGCTTTCTTT.

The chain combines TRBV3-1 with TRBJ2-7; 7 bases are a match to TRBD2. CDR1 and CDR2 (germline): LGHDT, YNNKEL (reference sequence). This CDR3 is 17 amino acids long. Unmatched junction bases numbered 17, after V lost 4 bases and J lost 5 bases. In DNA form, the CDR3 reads TGTGCCAGCAGCCGCCCTCGGGGGGTTCTTAGGCTCCACGAGCAGTACTTC. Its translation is CASSRPRGVLRLHEQYF.

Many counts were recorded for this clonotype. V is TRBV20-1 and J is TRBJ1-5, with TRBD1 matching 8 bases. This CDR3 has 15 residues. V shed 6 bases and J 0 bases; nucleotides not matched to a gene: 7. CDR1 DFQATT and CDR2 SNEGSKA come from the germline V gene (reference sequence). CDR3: CSAKTGAYSNQPQHF. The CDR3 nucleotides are TGCAGTGCCAAGACAGGGGCGTATAGCAATCAGCCCCAGCATTTT.

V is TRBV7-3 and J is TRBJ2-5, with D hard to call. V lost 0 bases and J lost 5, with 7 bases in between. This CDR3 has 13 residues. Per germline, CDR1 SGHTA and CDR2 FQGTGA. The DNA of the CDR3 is TGTGCCAGCAGCTTAACTCGGCTTGAGACCCAGTACTTC. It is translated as CASSLTRLETQYF.

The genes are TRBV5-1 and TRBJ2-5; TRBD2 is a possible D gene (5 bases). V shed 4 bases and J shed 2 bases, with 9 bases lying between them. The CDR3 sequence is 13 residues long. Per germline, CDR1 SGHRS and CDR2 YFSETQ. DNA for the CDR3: TGCGCCAGCAGCCAGGAGGTTCAAGAGACCCAGTACTTC. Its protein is CASSQEVQETQYF.

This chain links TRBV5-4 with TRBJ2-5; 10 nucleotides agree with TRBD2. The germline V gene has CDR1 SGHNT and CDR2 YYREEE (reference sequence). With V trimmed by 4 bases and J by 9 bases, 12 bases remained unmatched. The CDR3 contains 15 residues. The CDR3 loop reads CASSNPSGGPRAQYF. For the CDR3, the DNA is TGTGCCAGCAGCAACCCTAGCGGGGGCCCGAGGGCCCAGTACTTC.

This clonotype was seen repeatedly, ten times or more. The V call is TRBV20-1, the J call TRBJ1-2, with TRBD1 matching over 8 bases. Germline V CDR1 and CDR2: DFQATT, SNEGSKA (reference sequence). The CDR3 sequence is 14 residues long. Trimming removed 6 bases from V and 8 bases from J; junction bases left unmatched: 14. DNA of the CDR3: TGCAGTGCGAGACAGGGGTTCGTAATCGAGGGCTACACCTTC. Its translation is CSARQGFVIEGYTF.

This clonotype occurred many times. The CDR3, as DNA: TGCGCCAGCAGCCAAGATGGAGGCGGGGGGGCGCCTGGGAGCACAGATACGCAGTATTTT. Its translation: CASSQDGGGGAPGSTDTQYF. The chain is built from TRBV4-3 and TRBJ2-3; 9 bases match TRBD2. V gave up 0 bases and J gave up 0 bases; unmatched junction bases: 13. This CDR3 contains 20 residues. Germline CDR1 LGHNA, CDR2 YSLEER.

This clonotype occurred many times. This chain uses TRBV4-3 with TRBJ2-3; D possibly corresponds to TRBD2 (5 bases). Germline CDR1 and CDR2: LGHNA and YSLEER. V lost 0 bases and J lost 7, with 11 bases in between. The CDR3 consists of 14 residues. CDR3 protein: CASSQDRAGYTQYF. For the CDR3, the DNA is TGCGCCAGCAGCCAAGATCGGGCGGGTTATACGCAGTATTTT.

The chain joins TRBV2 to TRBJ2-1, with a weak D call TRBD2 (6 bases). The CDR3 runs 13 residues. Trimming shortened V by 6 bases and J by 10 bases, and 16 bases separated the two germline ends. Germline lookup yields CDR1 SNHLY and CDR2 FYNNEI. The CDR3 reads CASSSGTPSEQFF. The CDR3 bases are TGTGCCAGCAGCTCCGGGACTCCCTCCGAGCAGTTCTTC. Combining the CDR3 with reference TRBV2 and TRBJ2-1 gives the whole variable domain EPEVTQTPSHQVTQMGQEVILRCVPISNHLYFYWYRQILGQKVEFLVSFYNNEISEKSEIFDDQFSVERPDGSNFTLKIRSTKLEDSAMYFCASSSGTPSEQFFGPGTRLTVL.

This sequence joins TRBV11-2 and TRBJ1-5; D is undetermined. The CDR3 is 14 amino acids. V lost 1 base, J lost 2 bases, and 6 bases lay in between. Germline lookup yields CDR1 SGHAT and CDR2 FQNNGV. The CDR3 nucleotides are TGTGCCAGCAGCTTAGTCCCCGGCAATCAGCCCCAGCATTTT. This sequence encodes CASSLVPGNQPQHF.

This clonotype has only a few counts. The CDR3 DNA follows: TGCGCCAGCAGCTGGGCACCGGGACAGGGTAACACCGGGGAGCTGTTTTTT. It yields the protein CASSWAPGQGNTGELFF. This chain uses TRBV5-1 with TRBJ2-2; 9 nucleotides agree with TRBD1. Germline lookup yields CDR1 SGHRS and CDR2 YFSETQ. The ends lost 3 bases at V and 2 bases at J; junction bases unmatched: 8. The CDR3 length is 17 residues.

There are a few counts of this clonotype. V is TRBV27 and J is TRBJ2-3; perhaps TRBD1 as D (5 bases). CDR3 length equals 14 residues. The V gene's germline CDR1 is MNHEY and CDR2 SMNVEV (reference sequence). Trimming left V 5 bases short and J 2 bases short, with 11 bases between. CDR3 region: CASSPTRDTDTQYF. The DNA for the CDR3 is TGTGCCAGCAGTCCCACCAGGGACACAGATACGCAGTATTTT.

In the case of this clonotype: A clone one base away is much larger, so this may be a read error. The CDR3 spells CAGSRGTEAFF. The CDR3 DNA reads as TGTGCCGGCTCACGGGGGACTGAAGCTTTCTTT. The chain combines TRBV12-3 or TRBV12-4 with TRBJ1-1, with a tentative D call TRBD1 (5 bases). V was trimmed by 11 bases and J by 5 bases, leaving 12 bases between them. CDR3 length: 11 amino acids.

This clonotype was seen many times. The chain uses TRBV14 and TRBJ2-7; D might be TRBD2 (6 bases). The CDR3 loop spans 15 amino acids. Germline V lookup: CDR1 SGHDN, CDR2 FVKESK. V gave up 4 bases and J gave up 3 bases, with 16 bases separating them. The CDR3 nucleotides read TGTGCCAGCAGCCTAGGGACTGCCCCGGGCTACGAGCAGTACGTC. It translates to CASSLGTAPGYEQYV.

This CDR3 reads CATQIGQVPYEQYF. As DNA, the CDR3 is TGTGCCACACAGATTGGGCAGGTGCCCTACGAGCAGTACTTC. The chain recombines TRBV2 with TRBJ2-7, with D uncertain. The V gene lost 10 bases and the J gene lost 2 bases, with 18 bases spanning the gap. Germline V lookup: CDR1 SNHLY, CDR2 FYNNEI. The CDR3 sequence is 14 residues long.

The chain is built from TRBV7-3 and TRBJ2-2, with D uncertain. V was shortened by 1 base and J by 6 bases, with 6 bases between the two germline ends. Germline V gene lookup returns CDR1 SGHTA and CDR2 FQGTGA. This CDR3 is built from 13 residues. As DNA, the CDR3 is TGTGCCAGCAGCTTAAGCTCGGCCGGGGAGCTGTTTTTT. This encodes CASSLSSAGELFF.

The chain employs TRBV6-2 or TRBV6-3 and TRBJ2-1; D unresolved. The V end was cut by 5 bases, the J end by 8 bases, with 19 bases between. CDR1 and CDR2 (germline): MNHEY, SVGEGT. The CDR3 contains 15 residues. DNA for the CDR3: TGTGCCAGCAGTCCATGGGCAGCCCAACAAGATGAGCAGTTCTTC. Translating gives CASSPWAAQQDEQFF.

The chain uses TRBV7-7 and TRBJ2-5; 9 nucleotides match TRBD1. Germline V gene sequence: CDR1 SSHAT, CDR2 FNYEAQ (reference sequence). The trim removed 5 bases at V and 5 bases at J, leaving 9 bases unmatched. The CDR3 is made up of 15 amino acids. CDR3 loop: CASSPGTGHFETQYF. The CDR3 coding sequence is TGTGCCAGCAGCCCCGGGACAGGGCATTTCGAGACCCAGTACTTC.